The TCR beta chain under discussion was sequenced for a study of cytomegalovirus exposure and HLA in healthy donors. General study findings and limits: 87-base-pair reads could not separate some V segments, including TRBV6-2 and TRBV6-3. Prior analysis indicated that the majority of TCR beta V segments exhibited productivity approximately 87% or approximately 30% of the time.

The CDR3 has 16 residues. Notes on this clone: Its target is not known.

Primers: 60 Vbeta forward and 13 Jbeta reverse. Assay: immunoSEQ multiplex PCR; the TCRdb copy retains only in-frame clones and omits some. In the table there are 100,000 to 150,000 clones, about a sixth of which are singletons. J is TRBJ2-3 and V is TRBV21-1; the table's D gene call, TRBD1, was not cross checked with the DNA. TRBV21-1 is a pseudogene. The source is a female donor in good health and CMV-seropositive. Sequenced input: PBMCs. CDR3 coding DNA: TGTGCCACAGGGGGCGGGGAGGATCCTAGCACAGATACGCAGTATTTT. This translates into CATGGGEDPSTDTQYF.